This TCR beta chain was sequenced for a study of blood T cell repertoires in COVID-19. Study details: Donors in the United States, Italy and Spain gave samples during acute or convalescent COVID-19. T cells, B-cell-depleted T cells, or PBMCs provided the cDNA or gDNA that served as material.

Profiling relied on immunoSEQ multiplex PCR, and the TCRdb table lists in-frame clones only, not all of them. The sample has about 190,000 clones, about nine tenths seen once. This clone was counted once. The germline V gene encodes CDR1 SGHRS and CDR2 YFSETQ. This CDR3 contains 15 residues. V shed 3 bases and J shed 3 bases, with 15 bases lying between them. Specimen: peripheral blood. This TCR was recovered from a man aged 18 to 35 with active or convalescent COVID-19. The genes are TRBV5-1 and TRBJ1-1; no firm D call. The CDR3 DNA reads TGCGCCAGCAGCTCCGACGAGGGCTGGGACACTGAAGCTTTCTTT. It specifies CASSSDEGWDTEAFF.